This entry lists 26 T cell receptor beta chains sequenced from one sample in a study of blood T cell repertoires in COVID-19. The method was immunoSEQ multiplex PCR; TCRdb's version includes in-frame clones alone and lacks a portion of them. The table shows some 200,000 clones, with 87% occurring only once. Sequenced input: peripheral blood. The receptors were gathered from a woman aged 18-29 years who had recovered from COVID-19.

This CDR3 is CATTLRGRDTQYF. The CDR3 DNA sequence: TGTGCCACGACTCTTCGCGGTAGAGATACGCAGTATTTT. The V and J genes are TRBV15 and TRBJ2-3; no reliable D call. The germline V gene encodes CDR1 LNHNV and CDR2 YYDKDF (reference sequence). Trimming shortened V by 9 bases and J by 5 bases, and 15 bases separated the two germline ends. The CDR3 spans 13 residues.

V gene TRBV30 combines with J gene TRBJ1-1; D not certain. V gave up 5 bases and J gave up 3 bases, with 13 bases separating them. CDR3 length: 13 amino acids. In germline, CDR1 is GTSNPN, CDR2 SVGIG (reference sequence). The CDR3 region is CAWGLPGDTEAFF. DNA of the CDR3: TGTGCCTGGGGTCTCCCCGGGGACACTGAAGCTTTCTTT.

This clone was seen just once. V usage is TRBV5-1 and J usage is TRBJ2-2, with 8 bases identical to TRBD1. This CDR3 spans 14 amino acids. With V trimmed by 5 bases and J by 6 bases, 6 bases remained unmatched. Germline-derived CDR1 and CDR2 are SGHRS and YFSETQ. The DNA for the CDR3 is TGCGCCAGCAGGACAGGGGAGGAGGCCGGGGAGCTGTTTTTT. It specifies CASRTGEEAGELFF.

The chain recombines TRBV5-5 with TRBJ2-5, with D possibly TRBD1 on 5 matching bases. The CDR3 loop spans 14 amino acids. Trimming pared 2 bases from V and 2 bases from J, leaving 10 bases between. Germline V lookup: CDR1 SGHKS, CDR2 YYEKEE (reference sequence). The CDR3 is CASSFQRQQETQYF. The DNA for the CDR3 is TGTGCCAGCAGCTTCCAAAGACAGCAAGAGACCCAGTACTTC. Looking up the rest from reference TRBV5-5 and TRBJ2-5 gives the full variable domain: DAGVTQSPTHLIKTRGQQVTLRCSPISGHKSVSWYQQVLGQGPQFIFQYYEKEERGRGNFPDRFSARQFPNYSSELNVNALLLGDSALYLCASSFQRQQETQYFGPGTRLLVL.

The V gene is TRBV28, the J gene TRBJ2-5, with TRBD2 matching 10 bases. CDR1 is MDHEN and CDR2 is SYDVKM in the germline V gene. This CDR3 spans 15 amino acids. Germline trimming cut 5 bases from V and 4 bases from J; bases unmatched to any gene: 7. The CDR3 here is CASSPPRTSGETQYF. DNA for the CDR3: TGTGCCAGCAGTCCTCCTAGGACTAGCGGAGAGACCCAGTACTTC.

The chain couples TRBV5-1 to TRBJ1-2; the D gene is possibly TRBD1 (6 bases). V was shortened by 4 bases and J by 10 bases, with 26 bases between the two germline ends. This CDR3 has 16 amino acids. Per germline, CDR1 SGHRS and CDR2 YFSETQ. CDR3: CASSPVTTGNLLDYTF. The CDR3 nucleotides read TGCGCCAGCAGCCCGGTCACGACAGGAAACCTTTTAGACTACACCTTC.

The chain is built from TRBV7-6 and TRBJ2-1; 7 bases are shared with TRBD2. Per germline, CDR1 SGHVS and CDR2 FNYEAQ. Trimming removed 2 bases from V and 6 bases from J; junction bases left unmatched: 13. The CDR3 extends over 17 amino acids. The CDR3 DNA reads TGTGCCAGCAGCTTATTCGTCACTAGCGCCTGGGGCAATGAGCAGTTCTTC. It yields the protein CASSLFVTSAWGNEQFF.

This chain joins TRBV6-5 and TRBJ2-3, with D unclear. Trimming cost V 5 bases and J 0 bases, with 9 bases left between them. The CDR3 is 14 residues long. CDR1 and CDR2 from the germline V gene are MNHEY and SVGAGI. CDR3 protein: CASSPFSSTDTQYF. The CDR3, as DNA: TGTGCCAGCAGTCCCTTCTCCAGCACAGATACGCAGTATTTT.

The chain joins TRBV5-4 to TRBJ2-5; D may be TRBD2 (5 bases). Germline loops: CDR1 SGHNT, CDR2 YYREEE (reference sequence). CDR3 length: 14 residues. V lost 3 bases, J lost 1 base, and 10 bases lay in between. As DNA, the CDR3 is TGTGCCAGCAGCTCCACCGGGATCCAAGAGACCCAGTACTTC. It is translated as CASSSTGIQETQYF.

This clone was observed at least ten times. The rearrangement links TRBV6-2 or TRBV6-3 to TRBJ2-3; the match to TRBD2 covers 10 bases. This CDR3 has 13 residues. Germline V gene lookup returns CDR1 MNHEY and CDR2 SVGEGT. V trimming: 2 bases; J trimming: 14 bases; junction bases outside the gene matches: 7. CDR3 nucleotides: TGTGCCAGCAGTTACATCCTAGCGGGAGTTCCGTATTTT. Its translation: CASSYILAGVPYF.

The chain recombines TRBV12-3 or TRBV12-4 with TRBJ2-7; D unclear. The V gene lost 7 bases and the J gene lost 6 bases, with 16 bases spanning the gap. The CDR3 consists of 13 residues. The CDR3 sequence is CASTLGSVSEQYF. The CDR3 DNA follows: TGTGCCAGCACCCTGGGCTCTGTAAGCGAGCAGTACTTC.

The chain has TRBV7-2 and TRBJ2-2; no firm D call. The germline V gene has CDR1 SGHTA and CDR2 FQGNSA. The CDR3 loop spans 16 amino acids. V dropped 0 bases and J dropped 5 bases, with 13 bases sitting between them. CDR3 sequence reads: CASSLASARGTGELFF. CDR3 coding DNA: TGTGCCAGCAGCTTAGCGAGCGCTCGTGGTACCGGGGAGCTGTTTTTT. The full variable domain, in which reference TRBV7-2 and TRBJ2-2 provide the parts outside the CDR3, is GAGVSQSPSNKVTEKGKDVELRCDPISGHTALYWYRQSLGQGLEFLIYFQGNSAPDKSGLPSDRFSAERTGGSVSTLTIQRTQQEDSAVYLCASSLASARGTGELFFGEGSRLTVL.

This sequence joins TRBV4-2 and TRBJ1-1; TRBD1 is a possible D gene (6 bases). CDR1 LGHNA and CDR2 YNFKEQ come from the germline V gene. Trimming stripped 1 base from V and 3 bases from J, with 12 bases between. This CDR3 has 15 amino acids. The CDR3 sequence is CASSQGWDTDTEAFF. DNA of the CDR3: TGTGCCAGCAGCCAAGGATGGGACACGGACACTGAAGCTTTCTTT.

V is TRBV7-2 and J is TRBJ1-2; D is possibly TRBD1 (6 bases). Germline CDR1 is SGHTA and CDR2 is FQGNSA. The V end lost 1 base, the J end lost 7 bases, and 16 bases lay between the germline ends. The CDR3 is made up of 15 amino acids. In nucleotides, the CDR3 is TGTGCCAGCAGCTTAGAGTTCGGGCTACAGGGTGGCTACACCTTC. Amino acids: CASSLEFGLQGGYTF.

The V gene is TRBV25-1, the J gene TRBJ2-3; 8 bases align to TRBD2. The junction had 11 bases not matched to a gene; V was cut back by 3 bases and J by 0 bases. CDR1 is MGHDK and CDR2 is SYGVNS in the germline V gene. The CDR3 is made up of 18 amino acids. This CDR3 reads CASSEVEGGRTSTDTQYF. CDR3 nucleotides: TGTGCCAGCAGTGAGGTGGAGGGCGGGAGGACTAGCACAGATACGCAGTATTTT.

CDR3: CAFTPGTGIEKLFF. CDR3 bases: TGTGCCTTTACCCCCGGGACAGGGATTGAAAAACTGTTTTTT. The chain employs TRBV30 and TRBJ1-4, with TRBD1 matching over 9 bases. The J segment lost 7 bases and the V segment lost 7 bases, leaving 10 bases of the junction unmatched. The CDR3 covers 14 residues. CDR1 is GTSNPN and CDR2 is SVGIG in the germline V gene (reference sequence).

The rearrangement joins TRBV29-1 to TRBJ2-7; maybe TRBD2 (5 bases). Germline assignment: CDR1 SQVTM and CDR2 ANQGSEA. Trimming cost V 2 bases and J 1 base, with 6 bases left between them. This CDR3 spans 12 amino acids. The CDR3 protein is CSVESGSYEQYF. As DNA, the CDR3 is TGCAGCGTTGAATCGGGATCCTACGAGCAGTACTTC.

The chain has TRBV6-2 or TRBV6-3 and TRBJ2-1, with TRBD2 as a possible D gene (5 bases). Trimming stripped 5 bases from V and 5 bases from J, with 13 bases between. In germline, CDR1 is MNHEY, CDR2 SVGEGT. This CDR3 contains 14 residues. The CDR3 bases are TGTGCCAGCAGTACTACTAGTTCGCACAATGAGCAGTTCTTC. Protein sequence: CASSTTSSHNEQFF.

This chain uses TRBV6-1 with TRBJ1-2; D ambiguous. V dropped 1 base and J dropped 8 bases, with 8 bases sitting between them. CDR3 length: 12 residues. Germline lookup yields CDR1 MNHNS and CDR2 SASEGT. CDR3 loop: CASSEGGGGYTF. The CDR3 coding sequence is TGTGCCAGCAGTGAAGGGGGAGGAGGCTACACCTTC.

The V and J genes are TRBV4-3 and TRBJ2-1, with 11 bases identical to TRBD2. Per the germline V gene, CDR1 is LGHNA and CDR2 is YSLEER. V lost 0 bases to trimming and J lost 8 bases; unmatched junction nucleotides: 3. The CDR3 loop spans 15 amino acids. Here the CDR3 reads CASSQDSGRADEQFF. The CDR3 DNA is TGCGCCAGCAGCCAAGATAGCGGGAGGGCGGATGAGCAGTTCTTC.

The chain carries TRBV6-5 and TRBJ2-7; 7 nucleotides agree with TRBD2. V shed 4 bases and J 0 bases; nucleotides not matched to a gene: 6. Germline V CDR1 and CDR2: MNHEY, SVGAGI. CDR3 length: 15 amino acids. The CDR3 reads CASSSSGASSYEQYF. CDR3 DNA sequence: TGTGCCAGCAGTTCAAGCGGGGCCAGCTCCTACGAGCAGTACTTC.

V and J are TRBV5-1 and TRBJ2-1, with 14 bases aligning to TRBD2. The CDR3 has 15 residues. V shed 4 bases and J 5 bases; nucleotides not matched to a gene: 2. CDR1 and CDR2 from the germline V gene are SGHRS and YFSETQ. In DNA form, the CDR3 reads TGCGCCAGCAGCATGACTAGCGGGAGGGACAATGAGCAGTTCTTC. It yields the protein CASSMTSGRDNEQFF. Full variable domain (missing parts from reference TRBV5-1 and TRBJ2-1): KAGVTQTPRYLIKTRGQQVTLSCSPISGHRSVSWYQQTPGQGLQFLFEYFSETQRNKGNFPGRFSGRQFSNSRSEMNVSTLELGDSALYLCASSMTSGRDNEQFFGPGTRLTVL.

The rearrangement joins TRBV3-1 (or the pseudogene TRBV3-2) to TRBJ1-2; TRBD1 aligns across 8 bases. The germline V gene has CDR1 LGHDT and CDR2 YNNKEL (reference sequence). V was pared by 2 bases and J by 1 base, with 21 bases of the junction left unmatched. There are 21 residues in the CDR3. The CDR3 loop reads CASSQRGQAGSTNVVNYGYTF. In DNA, the CDR3 is TGTGCCAGCAGCCAACGGGGACAGGCGGGAAGCACAAACGTTGTTAACTATGGCTACACCTTC.

The chain employs TRBV3-1 (or the pseudogene TRBV3-2) and TRBJ2-1, with D possibly TRBD1 on 6 matching bases. V was trimmed by 4 bases and J by 3 bases, leaving 10 bases between them. CDR3 length: 14 amino acids. Germline V gene data show CDR1 as LGHDT and CDR2 as YNNKEL (reference sequence). The CDR3 DNA sequence: TGTGCCAGCAGCCCGACAGGAAACTACAATGAGCAGTTCTTC. Amino acid sequence: CASSPTGNYNEQFF.

This sequence joins TRBV7-9 and TRBJ1-2, with 10 positions matching TRBD1. Germline CDR1 and CDR2: SEHNR and FQNEAQ (reference sequence). CDR3 length: 14 residues. V trimming: 5 bases; J trimming: 5 bases; junction bases outside the gene matches: 5. CDR3 sequence: CASSPTGGEYGYTF. The CDR3 bases are TGTGCCAGCAGCCCGACAGGGGGCGAATATGGCTACACCTTC.

This chain uses TRBV5-1 with TRBJ2-7; the D is unclear. Germline lookup yields CDR1 SGHRS and CDR2 YFSETQ. The V gene lost 0 bases and the J gene lost 7 bases, with 14 bases spanning the gap. CDR3 length equals 14 residues. The CDR3 loop is CASSLDRDFGEQYF. In nucleotides, the CDR3 is TGCGCCAGCAGCTTGGATCGAGACTTCGGTGAGCAGTACTTC.